Sequencing of this TCR beta chain was carried out in a study of response to subunit inactivated influenza vaccine. Deletions cut 7 bases from V and 9 bases from J, with 16 bases between. The CDR3 contains 13 residues. Using its own MiXCR run on the RT-PCR reads, TCRdb lists one record per CDR3 protein. Of about 570,000 distinct CDR3 sequences in the sample, 12% were seen once. This clonotype has just a few counts. Its specificity is unknown. Study-level findings and limits: It was suggested by the authors that few new T cells are recruited by each seasonal influenza vaccination.

This specimen was PBMCs from blood, taken on the day of vaccination. The origin of this receptor is a man aged 45-60 years who received an inactivated influenza vaccine. The chain is built from TRBV12-3 or TRBV12-4 and TRBJ2-1, with D possibly being TRBD2 (6 bases). The CDR3: CASTIQTRSEQFF. CDR3 DNA: TGTGCCAGCACCATACAGACTAGATCTGAGCAGTTCTTC.